This section outlines one T cell receptor beta chain sequence together with its context. Its antigen is undetermined. The germline V gene has CDR1 MNHNY and CDR2 SVGAGI (reference sequence). This CDR3 contains 16 residues. J lost 8 bases, V lost 0 bases, and 4 bases had no gene match. This sample was taken from a study of chemoradiotherapy in HPV16-positive cancers. Study observations and caveats: Candidate HPV-specific clones and E7-related TCR motifs grew in tumor during treatment. HPV-responsive T-cell expansion during chemoradiotherapy was linked to improved recurrence-free survival in HPV16-positive patients. The functional HPV-specific definition rests on just a couple of HPV16-positive patients.

Produced via immunoSEQ multiplex PCR; TCRdb's table is partial and in-frame only. The sample shows some 19,000 clones, approximately 84% of them seen only once. Repertoires were sampled repeatedly during chemoradiotherapy. This chain uses TRBV6-6 with TRBJ2-1; 13 nucleotides align to TRBD2. This receptor was identified in a human donor with HPV-associated anogenital cancer. The material sequenced was blood, taken from a patient who underwent chemoradiotherapy. In DNA form, the CDR3 reads TGTGCCAGCAGTTACTCGGGGACTAGCGGGGATTATGAGCAGTTCTTC. This sequence encodes CASSYSGTSGDYEQFF.